Listed below are T cell receptor beta chains from one sample, sequenced in a study of CD8+ T cells in alopecia areata. Only in-frame clones appear in the TCRdb table, and some are missing; sequencing was by immunoSEQ multiplex PCR. The sample has under 350,000 clones, 55% to 75% seen once. The specimen was CD4+ T cells sorted from blood, collected at week 24, from a patient treated with tofacitinib. These receptors came from a human donor with alopecia areata. The CDR3 runs from the conserved cysteine through the conserved F or W. A D gene is named only where the DNA matches it firmly. The size field is filled for only some rows; it gives once, few, many or a size class.

CDR3 protein	CDR3 DNA	J gene	D gene	V gene	clone size
CASSSGTGTSYEQYF	TGCGCCAGCAGTTCCGGGACAGGGACTTCCTACGAGCAGTACTTC	TRBJ2-7	TRBD1	TRBV5-1	once
CATSDRGADTQYF	TGTGCCACCAGCGACAGGGGAGCAGATACGCAGTATTTT	TRBJ2-3	TRBD1	TRBV15	NA
CASSQVGRGFNQPQHF	TGCGCCAGCAGCCAAGTTGGCAGGGGTTTCAATCAGCCCCAGCATTTT	TRBJ1-5	NA	TRBV4-1	NA
CSVDYSGASLIGPQHF	TGCAGCGTTGACTACTCTGGGGCGTCCCTCATTGGACCCCAGCATTTT	TRBJ1-5	NA	TRBV29-1	few
CASSQDGGAAQAKNIQYF	TGTGCCAGCAGCCAAGATGGAGGCGCCGCTCAAGCCAAAAACATTCAGTACTTC	TRBJ2-4	NA	TRBV14	NA
CASSLYRTGSAEAFF	TGTGCCAGCAGCCTGTACCGGACAGGGAGCGCTGAAGCTTTCTTT	TRBJ1-1	TRBD1	TRBV7-2	few
CASRLGGQVGYGYTF	TGTGCCAGCAGACTAGGGGGACAGGTCGGCTATGGCTACACCTTC	TRBJ1-2	TRBD1	TRBV2	NA
CASSPGHRANVLTF	TGTGCCAGCAGCCCCGGCCACCGGGCCAACGTCCTGACTTTC	TRBJ2-6	NA	TRBV7-9	NA
CASSQGVGVTTDTQYF	TGCGCCAGCAGTCAAGGGGTGGGGGTTACCACAGATACGCAGTATTTT	TRBJ2-3	NA	TRBV4-1	NA
CASSSRRTHVNSPLHF	TGTGCCAGCAGCTCGAGGCGGACGCACGTGAATTCACCCCTCCACTTT	TRBJ1-6	NA	TRBV11-2	NA
CASSLEFGTGRTFF	TGCGCCAGCAGCTTGGAATTTGGGACAGGGAGGACTTTCTTT	TRBJ1-1	TRBD1	TRBV5-1	NA
CASSLSGTHQETQYF	TGTGCCAGCAGCTTATCCGGGACACACCAAGAGACCCAGTACTTC	TRBJ2-5	NA	TRBV7-3	few
CASSFSRGQNYGYTF	TGTGCCAGCAGCTTCTCTCGCGGACAGAACTATGGCTACACCTTC	TRBJ1-2	NA	TRBV7-2	NA
CASSQVGDSNQPQHF	TGCGCCAGCAGCCAGGTGGGAGATAGCAATCAGCCCCAGCATTTT	TRBJ1-5	NA	TRBV4-1	NA
CASRPPGGGPGELFF	TGTGCCAGCAGGCCCCCGGGGGGCGGTCCCGGGGAGCTGTTTTTT	TRBJ2-2	NA	TRBV7-2	NA
CASSQDRQGASNEKLFF	TGCGCCAGCAGCCAAGATAGGCAGGGGGCTTCTAATGAAAAACTGTTTTTT	TRBJ1-4	TRBD1	TRBV4-3	NA
CSAWDRASEKLFF	TGCAGCGCATGGGACAGGGCAAGTGAAAAACTGTTTTTT	TRBJ1-4	TRBD1	TRBV29-1	NA
CAWSGQFFSGNTIYF	TGTGCCTGGAGCGGACAGTTCTTCTCTGGAAACACCATATATTTT	TRBJ1-3	NA	TRBV30	NA
CSALSTDTQYF	TGCAGTGCTCTTAGCACAGATACGCAGTATTTT	TRBJ2-3	NA	TRBV20-1	once
CASSLTPPVSNQPQHF	TGTGCCAGCAGTTTAACGCCCCCAGTGTCCAATCAGCCCCAGCATTTT	TRBJ1-5	NA	TRBV27	once
CASSPSPGQGSYEQYF	TGTGCCAGCAGCCCTAGCCCGGGACAGGGGTCCTACGAGCAGTACTTC	TRBJ2-7	TRBD1	TRBV7-2	NA
CASRTGTGGSYEQYF	TGTGCCAGCAGGACCGGGACAGGGGGCTCCTACGAGCAGTACTTC	TRBJ2-7	TRBD1	TRBV2	NA
CSVVPVLTDTQYF	TGCAGCGTTGTACCAGTCCTCACAGATACGCAGTATTTT	TRBJ2-3	NA	TRBV29-1	NA
CASRPGQRGGYYGYTF	TGCGCCAGCAGGCCGGGACAGAGGGGTGGTTACTATGGCTACACCTTC	TRBJ1-2	TRBD1	TRBV5-1	NA
CASRDGGDYGYTF	TGTGCCAGCCGGGACGGGGGCGACTATGGCTACACCTTC	TRBJ1-2	NA	TRBV25-1	NA
CASSYSQGYGYTF	TGTGCCAGCAGTTACAGTCAGGGCTATGGCTACACCTTC	TRBJ1-2	NA	TRBV6-5	NA
CASTGQGGQPQHF	TGTGCCAGCACCGGACAGGGAGGTCAGCCCCAGCATTTT	TRBJ1-5	TRBD1	TRBV7-9	NA
CASSLANTKRGEQYF	TGCGCCAGCAGCTTGGCCAATACCAAAAGGGGCGAGCAGTACTTC	TRBJ2-7	NA	TRBV5-1	many
CASSQSGQLNTEAFF	TGCGCCAGCAGTCAATCGGGACAGTTGAACACTGAAGCTTTCTTT	TRBJ1-1	TRBD1	TRBV23-1	NA
CSVERNRAQETQYF	TGCAGCGTTGAAAGAAACAGGGCCCAAGAGACCCAGTACTTC	TRBJ2-5	NA	TRBV29-1	NA
CASSPSRQGLSYEQYF	TGTGCCAGCAGTCCCTCCCGACAGGGCCTCTCCTACGAGCAGTACTTC	TRBJ2-7	TRBD1	TRBV27	few
CASSNTQETQYF	TGTGCCAGCAGTAACACTCAAGAGACCCAGTACTTC	TRBJ2-5	NA	TRBV27	NA
CASSSTGVPNEKLFF	TGTGCCAGTAGTTCTACAGGGGTGCCTAATGAAAAACTGTTTTTT	TRBJ1-4	TRBD1	TRBV19	few
CASSEERPRSYAQHF	TGTGCCAGCAGTGAAGAACGGCCCCGGAGTTATGCCCAGCATTTT	TRBJ1-5	NA	TRBV2	NA
CASSGDNYGYTF	TGTGCCAGCAGTGGGGACAACTATGGCTACACCTTC	TRBJ1-2	NA	TRBV2	NA
CASSQGPYRGFTANTEAFF	TGCGCCAGCAGCCAAGGCCCCTACAGGGGGTTTACGGCGAACACTGAAGCTTTCTTT	TRBJ1-1	TRBD1	TRBV4-3	NA
CAWSVALNIQYF	TGTGCCTGGAGTGTTGCTTTGAACATTCAGTACTTC	TRBJ2-4	NA	TRBV30	NA
CASSLIGSPLHF	TGTGCCAGCAGCTTGATTGGCTCACCCCTCCACTTT	TRBJ1-6	NA	TRBV5-6	NA
CASSFINEQFF	TGTGCCAGCAGTTTCATAAATGAGCAGTTCTTC	TRBJ2-1	NA	TRBV28	few
CAWSVSQGRGYTF	TGTGCCTGGAGTGTAAGTCAGGGCCGGGGCTACACCTTC	TRBJ1-2	NA	TRBV30	NA
CASSIEIVNTEAFF	TGTGCCAGTAGTATAGAGATAGTGAACACTGAAGCTTTCTTT	TRBJ1-1	NA	TRBV19	NA
CASSLKGSETQYF	TGTGCCAGCAGCTTAAAGGGGAGTGAGACCCAGTACTTC	TRBJ2-5	NA	TRBV5-4	once